A selection of T cell receptor beta chains follows, all from one sample in a study of blood T cells in healthy people across ages. TCRdb ran MiXCR on the 5' RACE reads and lists one entry per CDR3 protein. Altogether some 860,000 distinct CDR3 sequences are present, 56% being singletons, with the ten largest covering under 30%. The sample consisted of blood. All receptors derive from a man aged 40-49 years in good health. CDR3s include the opening cysteine and the closing phenylalanine or tryptophan. A D gene is named only where the DNA matches it firmly. Expanded clones get a size class; other rows say once, few or many, or leave the size out.

v_gene	d_gene	j_gene	abundance	CDR3aa	CDR3nt
TRBV11-2	NA	TRBJ2-6	NA	CASSLSATGSAVLTF	TGTGCCAGCAGCTTATCTGCGACAGGATCGGCCGTCCTGACTTTC
TRBV25-1	NA	TRBJ2-7	few	CASSESWGPYSYEQYF	TGTGCCAGCAGTGAATCCTGGGGGCCGTATTCCTACGAGCAGTACTTC
TRBV30	TRBD1	TRBJ1-1	once	CAWSPDRAIEAFF	TGTGCCTGGAGCCCGGACAGGGCCATTGAAGCTTTCTTT
TRBV7-7	TRBD2	TRBJ2-5	few	CASSLNIGGAETQYF	TGTGCTAGCAGCTTAAATATCGGGGGGGCCGAGACCCAGTACTTC
TRBV10-3	NA	TRBJ2-3	few	CAITARQNTDTQYF	TGTGCCATCACCGCCCGACAGAACACAGATACGCAGTATTTT
TRBV27	TRBD1	TRBJ2-4	many	CASSARGGQGLGVGKNIQYF	TGTGCCAGCAGTGCGAGGGGAGGACAGGGTCTTGGTGTAGGCAAAAACATTCAGTACTTC
TRBV4-2	TRBD2	TRBJ2-1	NA	CASGQGLAASNSEQFF	TGTGCCAGCGGCCAGGGACTAGCGGCGAGTAACTCTGAGCAGTTCTTC
TRBV29-1	NA	TRBJ1-1	NA	CSAREPNTEAFF	TGCAGCGCCCGAGAACCGAACACTGAAGCTTTCTTT
TRBV7-2	NA	TRBJ1-5	NA	CASSPRTAGVQPQHF	TGTGCCAGCAGCCCCCGGACAGCGGGGGTTCAGCCCCAGCATTTT
TRBV5-1	TRBD1	TRBJ2-1	NA	CASSGGQGYNEQFF	TGCGCCAGCAGCGGGGGACAGGGGTACAATGAGCAGTTCTTC
TRBV29-1	TRBD1	TRBJ1-1	NA	CSVELPGGWNTEAFF	TGCAGCGTTGAGCTCCCAGGGGGTTGGAACACTGAAGCTTTCTTT
TRBV29-1	NA	TRBJ2-7	NA	CSVGAARSYEQYF	TGCAGCGTGGGGGCCGCCCGATCCTACGAGCAGTACTTC
TRBV9	NA	TRBJ2-3	NA	CASSVGGVKDTQYF	TGTGCCAGCAGCGTAGGCGGGGTTAAAGATACGCAGTATTTT
TRBV5-1	NA	TRBJ2-7	few	CASSRDGSGSYEQYF	TGCGCCAGCAGCAGGGACGGCAGCGGGTCCTACGAGCAGTACTTC
TRBV25-1	TRBD2	TRBJ2-5	few	CASSPGLAGVGPLQETQYF	TGTGCCAGCAGCCCGGGACTAGCGGGGGTAGGACCCCTTCAAGAGACCCAGTACTTC
TRBV5-6	NA	TRBJ1-6	NA	CASSPGQIILSGSPLHF	TGTGCCAGCAGCCCCGGACAGATCATCCTCTCGGGGTCACCCCTCCACTTT
TRBV7-2	TRBD1	TRBJ1-6	many	CASSPRTGEGSPLHF	TGTGCCAGCAGCCCTCGGACAGGGGAGGGGTCACCCCTCCACTTT
TRBV14	NA	TRBJ2-5	NA	CASSHKVLEETQYF	TGTGCCAGCAGCCATAAGGTCCTTGAGGAGACCCAGTACTTC
TRBV5-6	TRBD2	TRBJ2-5	NA	CASSLGLLAGENEQYF	TGTGCCAGCAGCTTGGGTTTGCTAGCGGGGGAGAATGAGCAGTACTTC
TRBV20-1	NA	TRBJ2-5	NA	CSARNREYEQYF	TGCAGTGCAAGAAACAGGGAGTATGAGCAGTACTTC